Presented here are 23 T cell receptor beta chains from one specimen sequenced in a study of response to subunit inactivated influenza vaccine. TCRdb itself ran the RT-PCR reads through MiXCR, one entry per CDR3 protein. The table records about 160,000 distinct CDR3 sequences, around 10% of them present only once. The starting material was CD8+ T cells sorted from PBMCs, obtained around 25 months after vaccination. The origin of the receptors is a man between 45 and 75 years old who received an inactivated influenza vaccine.

This clonotype was counted a few times. V gene TRBV7-9 combines with J gene TRBJ2-1, with TRBD2 identical over 8 bases. CDR3 length equals 16 residues. The germline CDR1 and CDR2 sequences are SEHNR and FQNEAQ (reference sequence). J was trimmed by 7 bases and V by 5 bases; bases with no gene match: 13. The CDR3 is CASSPRVAGLLNEQFF. The CDR3 nucleotides are TGTGCCAGCAGCCCACGCGTAGCGGGGTTACTTAATGAGCAGTTCTTC. The variable domain in full, with the rest retrieved from reference TRBV7-9 and TRBJ2-1, is DTGVSQNPRHKITKRGQNVTFRCDPISEHNRLYWYRQTLGQGPEFLTYFQNEAQLEKSRLLSDRFSAERPKGSFSTLEIQRTEQGDSAMYLCASSPRVAGLLNEQFFGPGTRLTVL.

This clonotype appeared a few times. This sequence joins TRBV28 and TRBJ2-3; D is unresolved. Trimming left V 8 bases short and J 7 bases short, with 19 bases between. Germline CDR1 is MDHEN and CDR2 is SYDVKM. This CDR3 has 14 amino acids. The DNA of the CDR3 is TGTGCCAGCGGTGACCCAATCCGCCGGAATACGCAGTATTTT. Its translation: CASGDPIRRNTQYF.

This clonotype was recorded a few times. The chain uses TRBV12-3 or TRBV12-4 and TRBJ2-3, with TRBD2 identical over 9 bases. The CDR3 runs 14 residues. V dropped 3 bases and J dropped 9; count of bases not matched to a gene: 7. This CDR3 is CASSLGSGGETQYF. The CDR3 DNA reads as TGTGCCAGCAGTTTGGGTAGCGGGGGAGAGACGCAGTATTTT.

CDR3 amino acids: CASSPGGTYEQYF. DNA of the CDR3: TGTGCCAGCAGCCCGGGGGGGACTTACGAGCAGTACTTC. The genes are TRBV3-1 and TRBJ2-7; 8 positions match TRBD2. V trimming: 4 bases; J trimming: 4 bases; junction bases outside the gene matches: 3. There are 13 residues in the CDR3. From germline, CDR1 is LGHDT and CDR2 YNNKEL (reference sequence).

CDR3 sequence reads: CASSSTRASGIGWNEQFF. CDR3 DNA sequence: TGTGCCAGCAGCTCCACACGGGCTAGCGGGATAGGATGGAATGAGCAGTTCTTC. The rearrangement links TRBV11-1 to TRBJ2-1; 9 bases are a match to TRBD2. Unmatched junction bases numbered 17, after V lost 4 bases and J lost 7 bases. This CDR3 region has 18 residues. In germline, CDR1 is SGHAT, CDR2 FQDESV (reference sequence).

This clonotype was detected only a few times. The chain uses TRBV6-1 and TRBJ2-7; D uncertain. Trimming left V 1 base short and J 6 bases short, with 16 bases between. The V gene's germline CDR1 is MNHNS and CDR2 SASEGT. This CDR3 has 15 amino acids. This chain's CDR3 is CASSEVGPAEFEQYF. In DNA, the CDR3 is TGTGCCAGCAGTGAAGTTGGTCCAGCTGAGTTCGAGCAGTACTTC.

This clonotype occurred many times. V usage is TRBV21-1 and J usage is TRBJ2-7; the table's D call, TRBD2, has no DNA check behind it. TRBV21-1 counts as a pseudogene. The CDR3 sequence is 17 residues long. The DNA for the CDR3 is TGTGCCAGCAGCAAAAGTGGGTGCGGGAGGGCTCGGAACGAGCAGTACTTC. This codes for CASSKSGCGRARNEQYF.

This clonotype was observed a handful of times. This sequence joins TRBV4-3 and TRBJ2-1; 7 bases map to TRBD2. In germline, CDR1 is LGHNA, CDR2 YSLEER. With 4 bases clipped from V and 0 bases from J, the junction kept 12 bases outside the gene matches. CDR3 size: 18 residues. CDR3 DNA sequence: TGCGCCAGCAGCCCGGCCTTGGGGCGGGGGAGCTCCTACAATGAGCAGTTCTTC. This gives the protein CASSPALGRGSSYNEQFF.

This chain connects TRBV12-3 or TRBV12-4 to TRBJ2-5; 9 nucleotides align to TRBD2. J lost 4 bases, V lost 3 bases, and 9 bases had no gene match. The CDR3 totals 16 residues. As DNA, the CDR3 is TGTGCCAGCAGTTTGTTGGCGGGGGGGCCGCGAGAGACCCAGTACTTC. Translation gives CASSLLAGGPRETQYF.

The chain joins TRBV14 to TRBJ2-1; 9 nucleotides align to TRBD2. Trimming took 5 bases from V and 9 from J; bases not matched to a gene: 8. CDR1 and CDR2 from the germline V gene are SGHDN and FVKESK. The CDR3 spans 14 residues. The CDR3 region is CASSILAGSVEQFF. CDR3 coding DNA: TGTGCCAGCAGCATCCTAGCGGGATCGGTTGAGCAGTTCTTC.

This clonotype was recorded at least ten times. The gene calls are TRBV7-6 and TRBJ2-1, with unresolved D. Germline V gene sequence: CDR1 SGHVS, CDR2 FNYEAQ. The CDR3 loop spans 15 amino acids. Deletions cut 2 bases from V and 0 bases from J, with 8 bases between. The CDR3 coding sequence is TGTGCCAGCAGCTTACGGCAGGCCTCCTACAATGAGCAGTTCTTC. This codes for CASSLRQASYNEQFF.

This clonotype was observed a handful of times. V usage is TRBV28 and J usage is TRBJ1-2; 8 positions match TRBD1. The CDR3 has 15 residues. V trimming: 4 bases; J trimming: 3 bases; junction bases outside the gene matches: 7. Germline V gene data show CDR1 as MDHEN and CDR2 as SYDVKM. CDR3 coding DNA: TGTGCCAGCAGTTCCGGACAGGGCTGGGACTATGGCTACACCTTC. It is translated as CASSSGQGWDYGYTF.

The chain carries TRBV4-3 and TRBJ2-1, with TRBD1 matching over 9 bases. Germline V gene lookup returns CDR1 LGHNA and CDR2 YSLEER. V lost 4 bases and J lost 6; bases outside the gene matches: 7. The CDR3 has 15 amino acids. The CDR3 sequence is CASSRGQGRSNEQFF. In DNA, the CDR3 is TGCGCCAGCAGCCGGGGACAGGGTAGGTCCAATGAGCAGTTCTTC.

There are a few counts of this clonotype. V is TRBV20-1 and J is TRBJ1-2, with D uncertain. Germline V CDR1 and CDR2: DFQATT, SNEGSKA (reference sequence). Trimming took 0 bases from V and 5 from J, leaving 13 bases between them. CDR3 length: 14 residues. The CDR3: CSARDKQFSYGYTF. The CDR3 DNA follows: TGCAGTGCTAGAGACAAACAGTTCTCGTATGGCTACACCTTC.

This clonotype was seen many times. This chain joins TRBV29-1 and TRBJ2-1; 7 bases agree with TRBD1. This CDR3 region has 11 residues. J lost 8 bases, V lost 7 bases, and 5 bases had no gene match. From germline, CDR1 is SQVTM and CDR2 ANQGSEA. The CDR3 DNA is TGCAGCGCATACAGGGGACATGAGCAGTTCTTC. Protein product: CSAYRGHEQFF.

The chain carries TRBV7-9 and TRBJ2-3; D is ambiguous. Trimming shortened V by 0 bases and J by 5 bases, and 6 bases separated the two germline ends. This CDR3 region has 13 residues. The germline V gene has CDR1 SEHNR and CDR2 FQNEAQ (reference sequence). The CDR3 DNA sequence: TGTGCCAGCAGCTTAGCGTGGGGAGATACGCAGTATTTT. Encoded protein: CASSLAWGDTQYF.

This clonotype was observed a few times. The V and J genes are TRBV4-1 and TRBJ1-1; D not certain. Germline V CDR1 and CDR2: MGHRA, YSYEKL. The CDR3 length is 14 residues. V was shortened by 1 base and J by 8 bases, with 14 bases between the two germline ends. Here the CDR3 DNA reads TGCGCCAGCAGCCAAGGTACCAGTAGGCGCGAAGCTTTCTTT. Amino acid sequence: CASSQGTSRREAFF.

Sample share makes this clonotype large. CDR3 loop: CASSQDRTVNYGYTF. Written as DNA, the CDR3 is TGCGCCAGCAGCCAAGATCGGACAGTTAACTATGGCTACACCTTC. The chain combines TRBV4-1 with TRBJ1-2; D might be TRBD1 (6 bases). The CDR3 covers 15 residues. The germline CDR1 and CDR2 sequences are MGHRA and YSYEKL. The V end was cut by 0 bases, the J end by 1 base, with 9 bases between.

This clonotype came up many times. The gene calls are TRBV4-3 and TRBJ2-5; a weak D match, TRBD2 (5 bases). With 0 bases removed from V and 1 base from J, the gap between germline ends came to 9 bases. Germline V gene lookup returns CDR1 LGHNA and CDR2 YSLEER. The CDR3 covers 15 residues. For the CDR3, the DNA is TGCGCCAGCAGCCAAGAAGGCGGGTCCCAAGAGACCCAGTACTTC. Amino acid sequence: CASSQEGGSQETQYF.

The V gene is TRBV24-1, the J gene TRBJ2-2; maybe TRBD2 (5 bases). V gave up 5 bases and J gave up 1 base, with 7 bases separating them. Germline CDR1 reads KGHDR; CDR2 reads SFDVKD. This CDR3 is 14 amino acids long. CDR3 DNA sequence: TGTGCCACCAGTGCGGGATGGAACACCGGGGAGCTGTTTTTT. Amino acids: CATSAGWNTGELFF.

Here the CDR3 DNA reads TGTGCCAGCAGACCGTCTCTACGGGAAAAACTGTTTTTT. Translating it yields CASRPSLREKLFF. The chain uses TRBV6-1 and TRBJ1-4; no definite D call. V was cut by 6 bases and J by 8 bases, with 13 bases left in between. The V gene's germline CDR1 is MNHNS and CDR2 SASEGT. There are 13 residues in the CDR3.

This clonotype was observed a few times. This chain uses TRBV20-1 with TRBJ2-5, with 14 bases lining up with TRBD2. V gave up 6 bases and J gave up 0 bases; unmatched junction bases: 9. Germline V CDR1 and CDR2: DFQATT, SNEGSKA (reference sequence). CDR3 length: 17 residues. CDR3 loop: CSARGTSGSTYQETQYF. Written as DNA, the CDR3 is TGCAGTGCACGGGGGACTAGCGGGAGTACTTACCAAGAGACCCAGTACTTC.

The chain carries TRBV7-3 and TRBJ2-7, with TRBD1 matching over 8 bases. V shed 3 bases, J shed 3 bases, and the junction held 13 bases outside the gene matches. The CDR3 has 17 residues. Germline CDR1 is SGHTA and CDR2 is FQGTGA. CDR3 sequence reads: CASSFALRQGASYEQYF. In DNA form, the CDR3 reads TGTGCCAGCAGCTTTGCTCTCAGGCAGGGGGCGAGCTACGAGCAGTACTTC.